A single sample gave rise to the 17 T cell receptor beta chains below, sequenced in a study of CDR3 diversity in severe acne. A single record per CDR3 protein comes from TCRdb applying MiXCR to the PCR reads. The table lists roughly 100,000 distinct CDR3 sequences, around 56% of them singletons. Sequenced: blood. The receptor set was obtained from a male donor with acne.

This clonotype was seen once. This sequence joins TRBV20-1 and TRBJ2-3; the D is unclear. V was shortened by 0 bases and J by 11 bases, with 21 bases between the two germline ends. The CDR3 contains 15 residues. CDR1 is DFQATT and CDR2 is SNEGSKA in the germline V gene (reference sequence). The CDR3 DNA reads TGCAGTGCTAGAGATATGGGAAGTTATTATTATGAGCAGTATTTT. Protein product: CSARDMGSYYYEQYF.

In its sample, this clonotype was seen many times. CDR3 in DNA: TGTGCCAGCAGCCCCCTAAGGGAGGGCTGGACTGAAGCTTTCTTT. Protein product: CASSPLREGWTEAFF. The chain employs TRBV14 and TRBJ1-1; D call uncertain. Germline loops: CDR1 SGHDN, CDR2 FVKESK. The CDR3 sequence is 15 residues long. V lost 4 bases and J 5 bases, leaving 17 bases between the germline ends.

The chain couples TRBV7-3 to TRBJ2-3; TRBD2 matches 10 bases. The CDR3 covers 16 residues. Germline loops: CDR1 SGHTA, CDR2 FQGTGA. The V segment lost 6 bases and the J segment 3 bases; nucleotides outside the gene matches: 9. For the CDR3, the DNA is TGTGCCAGCAGTTCATTAGCGGGACTAGCGACAGATACGCAGTATTTT. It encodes CASSSLAGLATDTQYF.

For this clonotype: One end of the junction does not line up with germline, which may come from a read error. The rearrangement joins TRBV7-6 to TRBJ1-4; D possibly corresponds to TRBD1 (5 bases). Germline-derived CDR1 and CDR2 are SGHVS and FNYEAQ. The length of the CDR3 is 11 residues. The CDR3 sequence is CASGLGTGLFF. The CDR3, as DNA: TGTGCCAGCGGCTTAGGGACGGGACTGTTTTTT. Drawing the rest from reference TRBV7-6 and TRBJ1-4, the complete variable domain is GAGVSQSPRYKVTKRGQDVALRCDPISGHVSLYWYRQALGQGPEFLTYFNYEAQQDKSGLPNDRFSAERPEGSISTLTIQRTEQRDSAMYRCASGLGTGLFFGSGTQLSVL.

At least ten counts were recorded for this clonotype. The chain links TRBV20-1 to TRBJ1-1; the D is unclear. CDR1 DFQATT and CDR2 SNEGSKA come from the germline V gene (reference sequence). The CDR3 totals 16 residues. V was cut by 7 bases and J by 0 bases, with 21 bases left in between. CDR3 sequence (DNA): TGCAGTGGGAAAGTAAGACGTAGCATTATGAACACTGAAGCTTTCTTT. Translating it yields CSGKVRRSIMNTEAFF.

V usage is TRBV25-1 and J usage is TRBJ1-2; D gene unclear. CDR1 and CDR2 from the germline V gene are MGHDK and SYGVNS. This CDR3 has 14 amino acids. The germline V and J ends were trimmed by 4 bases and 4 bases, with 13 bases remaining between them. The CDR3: CASSADLGGYGYTF. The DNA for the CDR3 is TGTGCCAGCAGTGCGGATCTAGGAGGCTATGGCTACACCTTC.

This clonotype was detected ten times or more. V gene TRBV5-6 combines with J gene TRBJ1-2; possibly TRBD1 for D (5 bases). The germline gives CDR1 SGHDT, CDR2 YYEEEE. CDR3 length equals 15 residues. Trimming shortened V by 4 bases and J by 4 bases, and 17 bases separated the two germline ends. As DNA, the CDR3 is TGTGCCAGCAGCCGAGGCTTTGACAGAACCTATGGCTACACCTTC. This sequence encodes CASSRGFDRTYGYTF.

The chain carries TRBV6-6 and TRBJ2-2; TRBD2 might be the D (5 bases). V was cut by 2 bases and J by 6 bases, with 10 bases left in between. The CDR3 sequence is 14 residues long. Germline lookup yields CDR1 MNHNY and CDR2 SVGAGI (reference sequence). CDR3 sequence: CASSYLVGAGELFF. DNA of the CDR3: TGTGCCAGCAGTTACCTCGTCGGGGCCGGGGAGCTGTTTTTT.

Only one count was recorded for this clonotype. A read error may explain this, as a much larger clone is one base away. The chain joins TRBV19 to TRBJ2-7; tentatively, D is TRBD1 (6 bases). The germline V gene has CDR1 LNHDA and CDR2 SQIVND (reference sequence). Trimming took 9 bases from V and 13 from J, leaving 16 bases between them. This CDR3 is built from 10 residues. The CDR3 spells CARKRYREYF. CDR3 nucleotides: TGTGCCAGGAAGCGGTACAGGGAATACTTC.

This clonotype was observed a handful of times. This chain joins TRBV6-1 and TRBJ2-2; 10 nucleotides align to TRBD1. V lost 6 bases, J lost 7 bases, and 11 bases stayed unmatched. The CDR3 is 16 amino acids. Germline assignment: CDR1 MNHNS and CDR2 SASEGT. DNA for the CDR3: TGTGCCAGCAGGACCGGCCCGGGACAGGGGAACGGGGAGCTGTTTTTT. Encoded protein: CASRTGPGQGNGELFF.

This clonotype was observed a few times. For the CDR3, the DNA is TGTGCCAGCAGCACCGGACTAGCGGGAGGAAGTTCCGGCTCCTACAATGAGCAGTTCTTC. This sequence encodes CASSTGLAGGSSGSYNEQFF. The chain combines TRBV7-6 with TRBJ2-1; 14 positions agree with TRBD2. The CDR3 has 20 amino acids. Germline V lookup: CDR1 SGHVS, CDR2 FNYEAQ. The V and J ends lost 5 bases and 0 bases, in that order; junction bases with no gene match: 12.

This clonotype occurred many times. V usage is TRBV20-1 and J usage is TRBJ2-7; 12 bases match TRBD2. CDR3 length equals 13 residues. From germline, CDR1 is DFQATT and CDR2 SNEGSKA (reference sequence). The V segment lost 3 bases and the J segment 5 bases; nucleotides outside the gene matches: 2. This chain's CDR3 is CSARGLAGHEQYV. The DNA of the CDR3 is TGCAGTGCTAGGGGACTAGCGGGTCACGAGCAGTACGTC.

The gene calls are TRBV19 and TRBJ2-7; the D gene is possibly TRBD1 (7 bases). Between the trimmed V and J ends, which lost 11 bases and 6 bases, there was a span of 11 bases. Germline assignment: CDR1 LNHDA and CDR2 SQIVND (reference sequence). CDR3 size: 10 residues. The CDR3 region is CASGDSEQYF. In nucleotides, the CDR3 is TGTGCCTCGGGGGACAGCGAGCAGTACTTC.

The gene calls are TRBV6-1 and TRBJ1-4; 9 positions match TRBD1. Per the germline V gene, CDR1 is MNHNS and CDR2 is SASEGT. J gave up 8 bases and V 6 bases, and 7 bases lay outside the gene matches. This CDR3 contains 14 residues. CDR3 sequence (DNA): TGTGCCAGCAGCCCGCGGGACAGGGAGGAAAAACTGTTTTTT. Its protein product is CASSPRDREEKLFF.

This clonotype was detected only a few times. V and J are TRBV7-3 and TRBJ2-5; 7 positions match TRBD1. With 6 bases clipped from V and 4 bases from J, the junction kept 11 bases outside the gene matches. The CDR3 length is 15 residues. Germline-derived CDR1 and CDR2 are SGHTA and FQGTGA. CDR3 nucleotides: TGTGCCAGCAGACCCCCGACAGGGAGTTCAGAGACCCAGTACTTC. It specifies CASRPPTGSSETQYF.

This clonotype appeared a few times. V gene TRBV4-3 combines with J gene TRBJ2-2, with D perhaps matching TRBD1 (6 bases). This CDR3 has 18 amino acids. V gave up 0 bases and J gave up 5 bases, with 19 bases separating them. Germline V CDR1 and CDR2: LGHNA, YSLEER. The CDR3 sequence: CASSQDTDRGEGTGELFF. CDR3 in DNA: TGCGCCAGCAGCCAAGATACGGACAGAGGAGAGGGAACCGGGGAGCTGTTTTTT.

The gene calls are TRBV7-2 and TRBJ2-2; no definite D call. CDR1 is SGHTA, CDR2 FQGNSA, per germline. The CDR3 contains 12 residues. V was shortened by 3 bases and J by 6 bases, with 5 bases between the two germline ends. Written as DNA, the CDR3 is TGTGCCAGCAGCTTGTCACCCGGGGAGCTGTTTTTT. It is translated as CASSLSPGELFF.